Each of the 11 T cell receptor beta chains below was sequenced from the same sample in a study of Graves' ophthalmopathy and Graves' hyperthyroidism. Amplification of the TCR beta CDR3 regions used RNA transcripts (as template). After a first-round RT-PCR with HTBI primers, a second-round multiplex PCR was run. TCRdb re-analysed the multiplex PCR reads in MiXCR, keeping a single row per CDR3 protein. The sample lists a few hundred thousand distinct CDR3 sequences; about 40% were seen once. The specimen was peripheral blood or thyroid tissue (not recorded which). These receptors originate from an adult man with Graves' hyperthyroidism.

This clonotype was observed a single time. The CDR3 carries no conserved terminal phenylalanine or tryptophan, so it likely arises from a read error. V is TRBV29-1 and J is TRBJ1-2; 7 bases fit TRBD1. The CDR3 sequence is 12 residues long. Trimming took 4 bases from V and 6 from J; bases not matched to a gene: 5. Per the germline V gene, CDR1 is SQVTM and CDR2 is ANQGSEA. The chain's CDR3 is CSVAGGSNGYTL. CDR3 DNA: TGCAGCGTTGCAGGGGGATCAAATGGCTACACCCTC.

This clonotype has a count of ten or more. In DNA, the CDR3 is TGTGCCAGCTGGACAGGGGTTATAGATCGTCCCCAGCATTTT. Translation gives CASWTGVIDRPQHF. The V call is TRBV2, the J call TRBJ1-5; 9 bases line up with TRBD1. Per the germline V gene, CDR1 is SNHLY and CDR2 is FYNNEI. The V segment lost 8 bases and the J segment 10 bases; nucleotides outside the gene matches: 12. CDR3 size: 14 residues.

The chain couples TRBV7-8 to TRBJ2-5; D perhaps matches TRBD2 (7 bases). This CDR3 is built from 17 residues. V was shortened by 4 bases and J by 3 bases, with 21 bases between the two germline ends. Germline loops: CDR1 SGHVS, CDR2 FQNEAQ. Here the CDR3 DNA reads TGTGCCAGCAGCTCAACTCTTGTCGGGGGGCTCGAAGAGACCCAGTACTTC. It translates to CASSSTLVGGLEETQYF.

In the case of this clonotype: A much larger clone lies one base from this, so it may be a read error. The CDR3 protein is CASSPTGTGAGELVF. As DNA, the CDR3 is TGTGCCAGCAGCCCGACCGGGACAGGGGCCGGGGAGCTGGTTTTT. The J gene is TRBJ2-2, the V gene TRBV7-9; 10 bases match TRBD1. CDR1 and CDR2 from the germline V gene are SEHNR and FQNEAQ (reference sequence). This CDR3 is built from 15 residues.

The chain employs TRBV7-9 and TRBJ2-7; 8 bases are a match to TRBD2. The assigned J gene may be wrong: the sequence end matches TRBJ2-1 better. Germline V gene sequence: CDR1 SEHNR, CDR2 FQNEAQ (reference sequence). The CDR3 extends over 14 amino acids. The CDR3 spells CASSASGGHNEQFF. The CDR3 DNA reads as TGTGCCAGCAGCGCGAGCGGGGGCCACAATGAGCAGTTCTTC.

This clonotype has only a few counts. This chain uses TRBV7-3 with TRBJ1-6, with 7 bases fitting TRBD1. CDR3 length: 18 residues. Trimming at V came to 1 base and at J to 6 bases, leaving 12 bases not matched to a gene. The germline CDR1 and CDR2 sequences are SGHTA and FQGTGA. The CDR3 here is CASSLKGHRGVSNSPLHF. The CDR3 DNA reads as TGTGCCAGCAGCTTAAAGGGCCACAGGGGTGTAAGTAATTCACCCCTCCACTTT.

Turning to this clonotype: Possible read error: a much larger clone is one base away. The CDR3 carries no conserved terminal phenylalanine or tryptophan, so it likely arises from a read error. J is TRBJ2-6 and V is TRBV5-6, with 8 bases matching TRBD1. CDR1 is SGHDT and CDR2 is YYEEEE in the germline V gene. The junction had 7 bases not matched to a gene; V was cut back by 0 bases and J by 2 bases. The CDR3 sequence is 18 residues long. CDR3 bases: TGTGCCAGCAGCTTGGTGTTCAGGGGGCAAGCTGGGGCCAACGTCCTGACTTCC. It codes for CASSLVFRGQAGANVLTS.

V gene TRBV6-1 combines with J gene TRBJ2-5; TRBD2 matches at 12 bases. The CDR3 runs 13 residues. Germline CDR1 and CDR2: MNHNS and SASEGT. J gave up 11 bases and V 2 bases, and 3 bases lay outside the gene matches. CDR3 coding DNA: TGTGCCAGCAGTGAACTAGCGGGAGGGGGGCAGTACTTC. Amino acids: CASSELAGGGQYF.

In its sample, this clonotype was seen many times. The chain uses TRBV20-1 and TRBJ1-1; D possibly corresponds to TRBD1 (6 bases). CDR1 and CDR2 (germline): DFQATT, SNEGSKA (reference sequence). This CDR3 contains 13 residues. The V end lost 8 bases, the J end lost 0 bases, and 13 bases lay between the germline ends. CDR3 nucleotides: TGCAGTTCATCAGGGGTGGTGAACACTGAAGCTTTCTTT. Protein: CSSSGVVNTEAFF.

The sample holds a few counts of this clonotype. The chain carries TRBV20-1 and TRBJ1-2; D perhaps matches TRBD1 (6 bases). Germline V CDR1 and CDR2: DFQATT, SNEGSKA (reference sequence). V lost 0 bases, J lost 5 bases, and 13 bases lay in between. This CDR3 contains 14 residues. Written as DNA, the CDR3 is TGCAGTGCTAGAGAGCAAGACAGGCTTTATGGCTACACCTTC. It yields the protein CSAREQDRLYGYTF.

This clonotype was observed at least ten times. This chain joins TRBV7-8 and TRBJ1-3; D is unclear. V lost 1 base and J lost 0, with 10 bases in between. The CDR3 is 16 residues long. The germline gives CDR1 SGHVS, CDR2 FQNEAQ. CDR3 sequence reads: CASSLGGLTSGNTIYF. The DNA for the CDR3 is TGTGCCAGCAGCTTAGGCGGTCTTACCTCTGGAAACACCATATATTTT.